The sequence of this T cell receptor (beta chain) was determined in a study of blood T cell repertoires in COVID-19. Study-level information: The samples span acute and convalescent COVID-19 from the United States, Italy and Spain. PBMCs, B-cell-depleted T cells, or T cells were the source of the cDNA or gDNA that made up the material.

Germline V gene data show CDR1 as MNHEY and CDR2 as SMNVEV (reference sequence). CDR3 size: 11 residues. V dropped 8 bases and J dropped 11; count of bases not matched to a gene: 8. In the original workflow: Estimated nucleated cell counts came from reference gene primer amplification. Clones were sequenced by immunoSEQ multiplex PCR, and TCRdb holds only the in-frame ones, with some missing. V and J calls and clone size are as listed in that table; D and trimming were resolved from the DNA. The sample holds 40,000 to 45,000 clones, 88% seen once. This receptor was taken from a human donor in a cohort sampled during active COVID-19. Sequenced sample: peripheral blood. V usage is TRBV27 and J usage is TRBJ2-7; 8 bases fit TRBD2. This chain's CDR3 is CASAAGGREYF. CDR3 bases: TGTGCCAGCGCGGCGGGGGGTAGGGAGTACTTC.